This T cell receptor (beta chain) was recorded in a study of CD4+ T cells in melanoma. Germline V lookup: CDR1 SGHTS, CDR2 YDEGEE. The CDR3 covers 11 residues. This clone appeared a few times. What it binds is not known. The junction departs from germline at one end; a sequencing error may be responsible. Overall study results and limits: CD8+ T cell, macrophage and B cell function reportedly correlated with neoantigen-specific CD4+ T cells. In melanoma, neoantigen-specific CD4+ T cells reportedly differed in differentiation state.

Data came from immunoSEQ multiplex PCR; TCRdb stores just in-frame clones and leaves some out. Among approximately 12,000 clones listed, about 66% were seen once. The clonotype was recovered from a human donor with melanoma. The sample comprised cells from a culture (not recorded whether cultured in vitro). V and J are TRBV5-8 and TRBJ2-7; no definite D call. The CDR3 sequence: CASSLARVSAF. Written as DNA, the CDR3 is TGTGCCAGCAGCTTGGCCCGGGTAAGCGCATTC.